Below, 19 T cell receptor beta chains from the same sample are listed, as sequenced in a study of radiotherapy plus CTLA-4 blockade in lung cancer. Produced via immunoSEQ multiplex PCR; TCRdb's table is partial and in-frame only. The data contain over 45,000 clones, roughly 80% of them seen just once; the ten biggest clones take up around 16%. The sequenced sample was peripheral blood, obtained from a patient treated with radiotherapy plus ipilimumab. All receptors come from a human donor with non-small cell lung cancer who had a complete response to radiotherapy plus ipilimumab.

This rearrangement joins TRBV2 to TRBJ1-1; D gene ambiguous. Trimming cost V 4 bases and J 3 bases, with 18 bases left between them. Germline V gene lookup returns CDR1 SNHLY and CDR2 FYNNEI. This CDR3 region has 16 residues. The CDR3 sequence is CASSAHPPPSDTEAFF. The CDR3 DNA is TGTGCCAGCAGTGCTCACCCCCCGCCCTCGGACACTGAAGCTTTCTTT. The full variable domain, completed using reference TRBV2 and TRBJ1-1, is EPEVTQTPSHQVTQMGQEVILRCVPISNHLYFYWYRQILGQKVEFLVSFYNNEISEKSEIFDDQFSVERPDGSNFTLKIRSTKLEDSAMYFCASSAHPPPSDTEAFFGQGTRLTVV.

The V call is TRBV5-1, the J call TRBJ2-5; 7 nucleotides match TRBD2. This CDR3 region has 14 residues. Germline trimming cut 3 bases from V and 5 bases from J; bases unmatched to any gene: 7. Germline CDR1 reads SGHRS; CDR2 reads YFSETQ. CDR3 in DNA: TGCGCCAGCAGCTCCCCGGGGGGTGTGGAGACCCAGTACTTC. It codes for CASSSPGGVETQYF.

This clone occurred once. This chain uses TRBV27 with TRBJ1-1, with unresolved D. Trimming removed 6 bases from V and 3 bases from J, with 5 bases in between. The CDR3 is 11 residues long. Germline-derived CDR1 and CDR2 are MNHEY and SMNVEV (reference sequence). CDR3 sequence: CASRTYTEAFF. CDR3 DNA sequence: TGTGCCAGCAGGACATACACTGAAGCTTTCTTT.

Comment on this clone: Distinct nucleotide sequences in the sample also encode this CDR3. The J gene is TRBJ1-2, the V gene TRBV6-1, with a tentative D call TRBD1 (5 bases). With 1 base removed from V and 8 bases from J, the gap between germline ends came to 20 bases. CDR3 length: 16 residues. Germline V gives CDR1 MNHNS, CDR2 SASEGT. In DNA, the CDR3 is TGTGCCAGCAGTGAAGGGCGGCCGGGGGGTGTCGACGGCTACACCTTC. Translation gives CASSEGRPGGVDGYTF.

The rearrangement links TRBV9 to TRBJ1-2; no firm D call. The CDR3 is made up of 14 amino acids. CDR1 and CDR2 from the germline V gene are SGDLS and YYNGEE. The germline V and J ends were trimmed by 4 bases and 4 bases, with 14 bases remaining between them. The CDR3 DNA reads TGTGCCAGCAGCCTAGGAGGCAGATTCTATGGCTACACCTTC. This translates into CASSLGGRFYGYTF. Variable domain in full (rest from reference TRBV9 and TRBJ1-2): DSGVTQTPKHLITATGQRVTLRCSPRSGDLSVYWYQQSLDQGLQFLIQYYNGEERAKGNILERFSAQQFPDLHSELNLSSLELGDSALYFCASSLGGRFYGYTFGSGTRLTVV.

CDR3 amino acids: CSVGDSSNSPLHF. CDR3 sequence (DNA): TGCAGCGTGGGGGACAGCTCAAATTCACCCCTCCACTTT. The chain employs TRBV29-1 and TRBJ1-6, with 7 positions matching TRBD1. Germline V gene sequence: CDR1 SQVTM, CDR2 ANQGSEA. CDR3 size: 13 residues. V trimming: 6 bases; J trimming: 7 bases; junction bases outside the gene matches: 6. Together with reference TRBV29-1 and TRBJ1-6, the CDR3 gives the full variable domain: SAVISQKPSRDICQRGTSLTIQCQVDSQVTMMFWYRQQPGQSLTLIATANQGSEATYESGFVIDKFPISRPNLTFSTLTVSNMSPEDSSIYLCSVGDSSNSPLHFGNGTRLTVT.

The rearrangement uses TRBV6-5 and TRBJ2-7; 10 bases are shared with TRBD1. Germline V gene data show CDR1 as MNHEY and CDR2 as SVGAGI. The CDR3 extends over 15 amino acids. V lost 4 bases to trimming and J lost 7 bases; unmatched junction nucleotides: 10. This chain's CDR3 is CASSSPRDRGREQYF. CDR3 DNA: TGTGCCAGCAGTTCCCCCCGGGACAGGGGACGGGAGCAGTACTTC.

The chain links TRBV27 to TRBJ2-1; no definite D call. V lost 0 bases to trimming and J lost 13 bases, with 19 bases between them. This CDR3 is built from 15 residues. Germline V gene sequence: CDR1 MNHEY, CDR2 SMNVEV (reference sequence). This CDR3 reads CASSLSISPKINQFF. CDR3 sequence (DNA): TGTGCCAGCAGTTTATCGATTAGCCCAAAGATCAACCAGTTCTTC.

DNA of the CDR3: TGTGCCAGCAGTCGGTTGGAGACCCAGTACTTC. Protein product: CASSRLETQYF. The chain has TRBV11-3 and TRBJ2-5; D uncertain. V was cut by 6 bases and J by 5 bases, with 7 bases left in between. The V gene's germline CDR1 is SGHNT and CDR2 YENEEA. The CDR3 extends over 11 amino acids.

This clone was counted a few times. The chain carries TRBV11-3 and TRBJ1-3, with D uncertain. CDR3 length equals 15 residues. Germline loops: CDR1 SGHNT, CDR2 YENEEA. Trimming cost V 5 bases and J 0 bases, with 11 bases left between them. Written as DNA, the CDR3 is TGTGCCAGCAGCCAAGGCGGAAACTCTGGAAACACCATATATTTT. Encoded protein: CASSQGGNSGNTIYF.

This clone has just a few counts. The genes are TRBV7-9 and TRBJ1-2; D perhaps matches TRBD1 (5 bases). Germline-derived CDR1 and CDR2 are SEHNR and FQNEAQ (reference sequence). Between the trimmed V and J ends, which lost 3 bases and 2 bases, there was a span of 10 bases. This CDR3 is built from 14 residues. The CDR3 DNA is TGTGCCAGCAGCTTGGGGGGGGTGAACTATGGCTACACCTTC. This encodes CASSLGGVNYGYTF.

The chain joins TRBV10-3 to TRBJ2-1, with 10 bases aligning to TRBD2. The length of the CDR3 is 16 residues. CDR1 ENHRY and CDR2 SYGVKD come from the germline V gene. V dropped 11 bases and J dropped 3; count of bases not matched to a gene: 13. This CDR3 is CAAKGVAGGLYNEQFF. CDR3 bases: TGTGCCGCCAAGGGAGTAGCGGGAGGCCTCTACAATGAGCAGTTCTTC.

This clone appeared a single time. The V and J genes are TRBV6-1 and TRBJ2-3; 8 nucleotides agree with TRBD1. Trimming removed 5 bases from V and 3 bases from J; junction bases left unmatched: 4. Germline V lookup: CDR1 MNHNS, CDR2 SASEGT. The CDR3 spans 14 residues. DNA of the CDR3: TGTGCCAGCAGTTTGGACAGGGCAACAGATACGCAGTATTTT. This gives the protein CASSLDRATDTQYF.

The gene calls are TRBV5-1 and TRBJ1-3; D is undetermined. From germline, CDR1 is SGHRS and CDR2 YFSETQ. This CDR3 comprises 13 residues. V lost 4 bases and J lost 0, with 5 bases in between. The CDR3 DNA follows: TGCGCCAGCAGCCAACTCTCTGGAAACACCATATATTTT. Its translation: CASSQLSGNTIYF.

This clone was seen a handful of times. This chain links TRBV9 with TRBJ1-3; D gene uncertain. Between the trimmed V and J ends, which lost 3 bases and 4 bases, there was a span of 8 bases. There are 13 residues in the CDR3. Germline CDR1 and CDR2: SGDLS and YYNGEE. CDR3 DNA: TGTGCCAGCAGCGGAGGCCAAGGAAACACCATATATTTT. As protein: CASSGGQGNTIYF.

The chain combines TRBV7-2 with TRBJ2-3, with 10 bases fitting TRBD2. V was clipped by 5 bases and J by 7 bases; unmatched bases: 9. Germline CDR1 SGHTA, CDR2 FQGNSA. The CDR3 has 15 amino acids. This chain's CDR3 is CASSPRNSGRNTQYF. The CDR3 nucleotides are TGTGCCAGCAGCCCCCGCAATAGCGGGAGGAATACGCAGTATTTT.

The V gene is TRBV27, the J gene TRBJ2-3; TRBD2 might be the D (5 bases). Germline V CDR1 and CDR2: MNHEY, SMNVEV (reference sequence). The CDR3 loop spans 14 amino acids. Trimming removed 5 bases from V and 3 bases from J, with 12 bases in between. CDR3 nucleotides: TGTGCCAGCAGTCTCAAGAGGGCTACAGATACGCAGTATTTT. It translates to CASSLKRATDTQYF.

The chain recombines TRBV18 with TRBJ2-4, with D tentatively TRBD1 (6 bases). Germline CDR1 is KGHSH and CDR2 is LQKENI. The CDR3 runs 13 residues. The V end lost 2 bases, the J end lost 5 bases, and 7 bases lay between the germline ends. The CDR3 protein is CASSPRTENIQYF. The CDR3 DNA sequence: TGTGCCAGCTCACCAAGGACAGAAAACATTCAGTACTTC.

The J gene is TRBJ2-2, the V gene TRBV18; TRBD1 agrees at 7 bases. J was trimmed by 5 bases and V by 7 bases; bases with no gene match: 7. This CDR3 is built from 14 residues. CDR1 is KGHSH and CDR2 is LQKENI in the germline V gene. In nucleotides, the CDR3 is TGTGCCAGCTTGCTAGACAGGGTGACCGGGGAGCTGTTTTTT. Translated: CASLLDRVTGELFF.